This T cell receptor (beta chain) is from a study of blood T cell repertoires in COVID-19. Study background: Whether acute or convalescent, the COVID-19 samples came from the United States, Italy and Spain. T cells, B-cell-depleted T cells, or PBMCs provided the cDNA or gDNA that served as material.

Method: immunoSEQ multiplex PCR; TCRdb's copy keeps in-frame clones and lacks some. This table has around 160,000 clones, around 86% appearing once. CDR1 is MGHRA, CDR2 YSYEKL, per germline. With 1 base removed from V and 4 bases from J, the gap between germline ends came to 10 bases. The CDR3 covers 14 residues. The source material was peripheral blood. This TCR was recovered from a man aged 80 or over with acute or convalescent COVID-19. This chain connects TRBV4-1 to TRBJ1-2, with D possibly matching TRBD1 (6 bases). This CDR3 is CASSQVGAFYGYTF. CDR3 nucleotides: TGCGCCAGCAGCCAAGTGGGGGCTTTCTATGGCTACACCTTC.